These T cell receptor beta chains were read from a single sample in a study of blood T cell repertoires in COVID-19. Method: immunoSEQ multiplex PCR; TCRdb's copy keeps in-frame clones and lacks some. In the table there are tens of thousands of clones, approximately 80% of which are singletons. The sequenced sample consisted of peripheral blood. Receptors originate from a woman aged 80 or over with acute or convalescent COVID-19. Each CDR3 is given with its conserved first and last residue. The order of the fields is D gene, clone size, V gene, J gene, CDR3 DNA, CDR3 protein. D genes are given only for firm matches. The size entry is marked missing in some rows and otherwise reads once, few, many or a size class.

NA	NA	TRBV19	TRBJ1-3	TGTGCCAGTAGTCACCGCGGGGACCATTTGCAGGGAAACACCATATATTTT	CASSHRGDHLQGNTIYF
TRBD1	NA	TRBV11-3	TRBJ2-2	TGTGCCAGCAGCTGGGACAGCACCGGGGAGCTGTTTTTT	CASSWDSTGELFF
TRBD2	NA	TRBV19	TRBJ2-2	TGTGCCAGTAGTCCTGGACTAGCGGTGAACACCGGGGAGCTGTTTTTT	CASSPGLAVNTGELFF
NA	NA	TRBV5-8	TRBJ1-5	TGTGCCAGCAGCTCCCTACCAGGGATACGGCTCAATCAGCCCCAGCATTTT	CASSSLPGIRLNQPQHF
TRBD2	once	TRBV11-1	TRBJ2-7	TGTGCCAGCAGCTCCAAGGGACTAAGCCCTGAAGCCGAGTACTTC	CASSSKGLSPEAEYF
TRBD2	NA	TRBV7-9	TRBJ2-7	TGTGCCAGCAGCTTCCGGCGGGGGGAAGCCTACGAGCAGTACTTC	CASSFRRGEAYEQYF
NA	NA	TRBV5-1	TRBJ2-7	TGCGCCAGCAGCTTGGGTGATAGCGTAAGTGACGAGCAGTACTTC	CASSLGDSVSDEQYF
NA	NA	TRBV20-1	TRBJ1-4	TGCAGTGCTAGTCCCGCCCCGGGGGAAAAACTGTTTTTT	CSASPAPGEKLFF
NA	NA	TRBV5-1	TRBJ2-1	TGCGCCAGCAGCTTGAGGACAGAGAGCTCCTACAATGAGCAGTTCTTC	CASSLRTESSYNEQFF
NA	NA	TRBV19	TRBJ2-7	TGTGCCAGTAGTATTAGCGGACGGACCTACGAGCAGTACTTC	CASSISGRTYEQYF
TRBD1	NA	TRBV14	TRBJ2-7	TGTGCCAGCAGCCAAGGGGACAGGCGATTGTACTTC	CASSQGDRRLYF
NA	NA	TRBV10-3	TRBJ2-1	TGTGCCATCAAAACGCTAGCGTACAATGAGCAGTTCTTC	CAIKTLAYNEQFF
TRBD2	NA	TRBV18	TRBJ2-5	TGTGCCAGCTCAACCGGGACTAGCGTAGAGGAGACCCAGTACTTC	CASSTGTSVEETQYF
TRBD1	NA	TRBV6-5	TRBJ2-5	TGTGCCAGCAGCAGGGACAGGGGTGTGGAAGAGACCCAGTACTTC	CASSRDRGVEETQYF
TRBD2	NA	TRBV7-9	TRBJ2-1	TGTGCCAGCAGCTCCGGGGGACTAGCGAGCGATGAGCAGTTCTTC	CASSSGGLASDEQFF
TRBD1	NA	TRBV27	TRBJ1-2	TGTGCCAGCAGGGGGGCAGGGGGCTCATCAAGCGGCTACACCTTC	CASRGAGGSSSGYTF
NA	NA	TRBV6-5	TRBJ2-3	TGTGCCAGCAGTTACTCGCGGCGATCTAGCACAGATACGCAGTATTTT	CASSYSRRSSTDTQYF
TRBD1	NA	TRBV7-6	TRBJ2-1	TGTGCCAGCAGCTCGAGGACAGGGGGGGACAATGAGCAGTTCTTC	CASSSRTGGDNEQFF
TRBD2	NA	TRBV2	TRBJ2-7	TGTGCCAGCAGTTCCGGGACTAGCAGATACGAGCAGTACTTC	CASSSGTSRYEQYF
NA	NA	TRBV6-5	TRBJ1-1	TGTGCCAGCAGCCAGGGGAGTAGGAGCGGCACTGAAGCTTTCTTT	CASSQGSRSGTEAFF
NA	NA	TRBV5-1	TRBJ1-1	TGCGCCAGCAGCTTGGACACCGGGACAAGGGACACTGAAGCTTTCTTT	CASSLDTGTRDTEAFF
NA	few	TRBV9	TRBJ1-1	TGTGCCAGCAGCGGAAGATCAGGGTACACTGAAGCTTTCTTT	CASSGRSGYTEAFF
NA	NA	TRBV11-2	TRBJ2-3	TGTGCCAGCAGCTTAGGGGGGGTCGGTGAGACAGATACGCAGTATTTT	CASSLGGVGETDTQYF
TRBD1	NA	TRBV3-1/TRBV3-2	TRBJ2-2	TGTGCCAGCAGCCCCCCCGACAGGGTAGGCACCGGGGAGCTGTTTTTT	CASSPPDRVGTGELFF
TRBD2	NA	TRBV5-1	TRBJ2-1	TGCGCCAGCAGCTTGTTAGGGTTACTAGCGGGAGAGGTTAATGAGCAGTTCTTC	CASSLLGLLAGEVNEQFF
NA	NA	TRBV12-3/TRBV12-4	TRBJ1-1	TGTGCCAGCAGGCTGAGTCCGGACACTGAAGCTTTCTTT	CASRLSPDTEAFF
TRBD1	NA	TRBV5-1	TRBJ2-3	TGCGCCAGCAGCTTGCTACAGGGGGGCGGGGCCGGGGGCACAGATACGCAGTATTTT	CASSLLQGGGAGGTDTQYF
TRBD1	NA	TRBV7-9	TRBJ1-2	TGTGCCAGCAGCCGCGGGACAGGGGGTAACTATGGCTACACCTTC	CASSRGTGGNYGYTF
TRBD2	NA	TRBV7-6	TRBJ2-7	TGTGCCAGCAGCTCGACTAGCGGGGGCTACGAGCAGTACTTC	CASSSTSGGYEQYF
TRBD1	NA	TRBV9	TRBJ1-6	TGTGCCAGCAGCTACCGGGACAGGGATTCACCCCTCCACTTT	CASSYRDRDSPLHF
NA	NA	TRBV28	TRBJ2-7	TGTGCCAGCAGTTTAGCAGGGTCCTCCTACGAGCAGTACTTC	CASSLAGSSYEQYF
NA	NA	TRBV19	TRBJ1-3	TGTGCCAGTAGTATACCAGGTGGGAGTAGCTCTGGAAACACCATATATTTT	CASSIPGGSSSGNTIYF
NA	NA	TRBV11-2	TRBJ2-5	TGTGCCACCCAGAACGCGGCGACCCAGTACTTC	CATQNAATQYF
TRBD1	NA	TRBV24-1	TRBJ2-2	TGTGCCACCAGTGAAACCAGGACAGGGAACACCGGGGAGCTGTTTTTT	CATSETRTGNTGELFF
NA	NA	TRBV4-1	TRBJ2-7	TGCGCCAGCAGCCCCTCCGAAGGTCAGGGTTACGAGCAGTACTTC	CASSPSEGQGYEQYF
NA	NA	TRBV9	TRBJ2-3	TGTGCCAGTACTAGGGACACAGATACGCAGTATTTT	CASTRDTDTQYF
TRBD2	NA	TRBV19	TRBJ2-1	TGTGCCAGTAGTCGAAGGGGCCTAGCGGTGTACAATGAGCAGTTCTTC	CASSRRGLAVYNEQFF
TRBD2	NA	TRBV5-1	TRBJ2-7	TGCGCCAGCAGCTTAACGGGGGGGCTGGACGAGCAGTACTTC	CASSLTGGLDEQYF
TRBD2	NA	TRBV20-1	TRBJ2-3	TGCAGTGCTAGTGGTCTAGCGGGAGGGTGGGCAGATACGCAGTATTTT	CSASGLAGGWADTQYF
NA	NA	TRBV9	TRBJ2-3	TGTGCCAGCAGCTCGGACTACCAAGATACGCAGTATTTT	CASSSDYQDTQYF
TRBD1	NA	TRBV19	TRBJ2-2	TGTGCCAGTAGTATCCGGCTCACAGGGGTGAACACCGGGGAGCTGTTTTTT	CASSIRLTGVNTGELFF
NA	few	TRBV7-9	TRBJ1-1	TGTGCCAGCAGCTGGGGGCAGCCCATCATGAACACTGAAGCTTTCTTT	CASSWGQPIMNTEAFF
TRBD2	NA	TRBV15	TRBJ2-1	TGTGCCACCAGCAGAGAGGGGAGAAGACTAGCGGTTTCCTACAATGAGCAGTTCTTC	CATSREGRRLAVSYNEQFF